The rows below give T cell receptor beta chains drawn from one sample of a study of blood T cells in healthy people across ages. TCRdb re-analysed the 5' RACE reads in MiXCR, keeping a single row per CDR3 protein. The sample records about 1,500,000 distinct CDR3 sequences, approximately 28% being singletons. The sequencing sample was made of blood. These receptors were obtained from a woman under 40 in good health. Each CDR3 is given with its conserved first and last residue. The D gene is left open where the match is weak. A clone size is listed for some rows: how often the clone was seen (once, few, many), or a class if it is expanded.

abundance	v_gene	d_gene	j_gene	CDR3nt	CDR3aa
many	TRBV20-1	TRBD2	TRBJ2-1	TGCAGTGCTAGATCTAGCGGGAGGGCCGATGAGCAGTTCTTC	CSARSSGRADEQFF
many	TRBV12-3/TRBV12-4	TRBD2	TRBJ2-5	TGTGCCAGCAGTAAGACTAGCGGGAGCGGAGAGACCCAGTACTTC	CASSKTSGSGETQYF
.	TRBV28	.	TRBJ1-2	TGTGCCAGCAGACCGGGACCCCTAGCTAACTATGGCTACACCTTC	CASRPGPLANYGYTF
few	TRBV7-9	TRBD1	TRBJ2-3	TGTGCCAGCAGCTTGGCGACAGGGGCAGATACGCAGTATTTT	CASSLATGADTQYF
.	TRBV5-5	.	TRBJ2-3	TGTGCCAGCAGCCCCCAGCGGGGCACAGATACGCAGTATTTT	CASSPQRGTDTQYF
.	TRBV15	TRBD1	TRBJ2-5	TGTGCCACCAGGGGCGGCAGGGGGCTTGGGCAAGAGACCCAGTACTTC	CATRGGRGLGQETQYF
many	TRBV27	.	TRBJ2-5	TGTGCCAGCAGTCGCCAGTACCAAGAGACCCAGTACTTC	CASSRQYQETQYF
once	TRBV29-1	.	TRBJ2-7	TGCAAACGGGACGGGACCTACGAGCAGTACTTC	CKRDGTYEQYF
many	TRBV12-3/TRBV12-4	TRBD2	TRBJ2-7	TGTGCCAGCAGATCAACCGGGACTAGCGGGACCTACGAGCAGTACTTC	CASRSTGTSGTYEQYF
.	TRBV9	.	TRBJ2-1	TGTGCCAGCAGCCGCCAGGCTAGCGTTTCTAGGAATGAGCAGTTCTTC	CASSRQASVSRNEQFF
.	TRBV29-1	.	TRBJ1-4	TGCAGCGCAGGCGGAGGGGTTGGGGAAAAACTGTTTTTT	CSAGGGVGEKLFF
.	TRBV9	TRBD1	TRBJ2-5	TGTGCCAGCAGCGTCACAGGGGTTCAGGGCGAGACCCAGTACTTC	CASSVTGVQGETQYF
once	TRBV12-3/TRBV12-4	.	TRBJ1-2	TGTGCCAGCAGTTTTCCCGGGGGCGCACGCTACTATGGCTACACCTTC	CASSFPGGARYYGYTF
.	TRBV28	.	TRBJ2-1	TGTGCCAGCAGACGAGACAGGCGCAATGAGCAGTTCTTC	CASRRDRRNEQFF
.	TRBV3-1	.	TRBJ2-7	TGTGCCAGCAGCCGGCTAACCTCCTACGAGCAGTACTTC	CASSRLTSYEQYF
many	TRBV9	TRBD1	TRBJ1-2	TGTGCCAGCAGCTCTAGCGACAGGGTAGACTATGGCTACACCTTC	CASSSSDRVDYGYTF
many	TRBV10-3	TRBD2	TRBJ2-1	TGTGCCATCAGCACTAGCGGGGGGTCCTACAATGAGCAGTTCTTC	CAISTSGGSYNEQFF
.	TRBV5-1	.	TRBJ1-2	TGCGTCAGCAGCTTGGGCCCTAACTATGGCTACACCTTC	CVSSLGPNYGYTF
few	TRBV5-1	.	TRBJ2-2	TGCGCCAGCAGCTTGGCCGATACCCCCGGGGAGCTGTTTTTT	CASSLADTPGELFF
many	TRBV29-1	TRBD2	TRBJ2-1	TGCAGCGTTGGGACTAGTGGCAATGAGCAGTTCTTC	CSVGTSGNEQFF
.	TRBV7-9	.	TRBJ1-1	TGTGCCAGCAGCTTAGGTTCATCAGCCCACAAGGCTTGCTTT	CASSLGSSAHKACF
.	TRBV5-6	.	TRBJ2-5	TGTGCCAGCAGCTTGGTGGTAGTGGGGACCCAGTACTTC	CASSLVVVGTQYF
.	TRBV6-2/TRBV6-3	TRBD2	TRBJ2-3	TGTGCCAGCAGACCCCCGACTAGCGGGAGAGTATCAGATACGCAGTATTTT	CASRPPTSGRVSDTQYF
.	TRBV30	.	TRBJ2-3	TGTGCCTGGAGTGCAAGCAGGGATACGCAGTATTTT	CAWSASRDTQYF
few	TRBV24-1	.	TRBJ2-1	TGTGCCACCAGTGATGAAGGTGATGAGCAGTTCTTC	CATSDEGDEQFF
.	TRBV30	.	TRBJ1-5	TGTGCCTGGAGTGTACAGAGCGGGGGGGGACAGCCCCAGCATTTT	CAWSVQSGGGQPQHF
many	TRBV5-1	.	TRBJ2-7	TGCGCCAGCAGAGATCTCCGGGGGGCCTCCTACGAGCAGTACTTC	CASRDLRGASYEQYF
.	TRBV28	.	TRBJ2-5	TGTGCCACAAAACTCAGCTCCGACTCCTACAATGAGCAGTACTTC	CATKLSSDSYNEQYF
few	TRBV20-1	.	TRBJ2-1	TGCAGTATCTCCAGGACTGACACCAATGAGCAGTTCTTC	CSISRTDTNEQFF
few	TRBV20-1	TRBD2	TRBJ2-1	TGCAGTGCTTCAGGGAGGGTCTACAATGAGCAGTTCTTC	CSASGRVYNEQFF
.	TRBV20-1	TRBD2	TRBJ2-3	TGCAGTGCTAGAGGAGTGCGAGCTAGCGGGACTAGGACAGATACGCAGTATTTT	CSARGVRASGTRTDTQYF
.	TRBV18	.	TRBJ1-6	TGTGCCAGCTACAGGGACAAGAATTCACCCCTCCACTTT	CASYRDKNSPLHF
.	TRBV2	TRBD2	TRBJ2-1	TGTGCCATGGCGGGAGGGTGGTCCTACAATGAGCGGTTCTTC	CAMAGGWSYNERFF
.	TRBV28	.	TRBJ2-7	TGTGCCACCGTTTCCCCAGACGCGGGATCCAATATCTACGAGCAGTACTTC	CATVSPDAGSNIYEQYF
few	TRBV4-2	.	TRBJ1-2	TGTGCCAGCAGCCAAGCAGTAGGAGGTGGGAGAGCTAACTATGGCTACACCTTC	CASSQAVGGGRANYGYTF
few	TRBV5-6	.	TRBJ2-6	TGTGCCAGCAGCTCGCCGGGGACAATCGGAAACTCTGGGGCCAACGTCCTGACTTTC	CASSSPGTIGNSGANVLTF
.	TRBV18	.	TRBJ2-3	TGTGCCAGCTCATCGTTCCGGGACGGAGCAGATACGCAGTATTTT	CASSSFRDGADTQYF
.	TRBV5-1	TRBD2	TRBJ2-1	TGCGCCAGCAGCTTTGGAGGATCAGGACTAGCGGCTTATGAGCAGTTCTTC	CASSFGGSGLAAYEQFF
few	TRBV20-1	TRBD2	TRBJ2-7	TGCAGTGCTAGACGGGGGGAGGGCTACGAGCAGTACTTC	CSARRGEGYEQYF
.	TRBV5-1	.	TRBJ2-3	TGCGCCAGCAGCCCGATTACTAGCAGCACAGATACGCAGTATTTT	CASSPITSSTDTQYF
.	TRBV18	.	TRBJ1-5	TGTGCCAGCTCACAGGGACTCGGGACGATCAATCAGCCCCAGCATTTT	CASSQGLGTINQPQHF